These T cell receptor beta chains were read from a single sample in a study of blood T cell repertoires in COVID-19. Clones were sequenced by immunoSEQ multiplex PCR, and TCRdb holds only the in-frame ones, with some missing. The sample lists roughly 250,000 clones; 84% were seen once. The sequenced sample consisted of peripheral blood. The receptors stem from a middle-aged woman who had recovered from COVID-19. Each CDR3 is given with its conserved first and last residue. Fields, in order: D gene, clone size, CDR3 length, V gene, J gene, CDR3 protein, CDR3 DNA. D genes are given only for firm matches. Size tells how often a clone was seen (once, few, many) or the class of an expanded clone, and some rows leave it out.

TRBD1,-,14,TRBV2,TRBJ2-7,CASSRGQGVDEQYF,TGTGCCAGCAGTAGAGGACAGGGGGTCGACGAGCAGTACTTC
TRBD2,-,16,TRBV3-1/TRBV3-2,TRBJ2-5,CASSQGRSSGQETQYF,TGTGCCAGCAGCCAAGGGAGGTCTAGCGGACAAGAGACCCAGTACTTC
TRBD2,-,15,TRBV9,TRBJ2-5,CASSVGAGVQETQYF,TGTGCCAGCAGCGTAGGGGCGGGGGTACAAGAGACCCAGTACTTC
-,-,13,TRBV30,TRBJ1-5,CAWSGGGNQPQHF,TGTGCCTGGAGCGGGGGAGGCAATCAGCCCCAGCATTTT
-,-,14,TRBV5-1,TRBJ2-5,CASNLQGAGETQYF,TGCGCCAGCAACCTACAGGGTGCCGGGGAGACCCAGTACTTC
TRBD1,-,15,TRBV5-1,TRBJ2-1,CASSLGTERYNEQFF,TGCGCCAGCAGCTTAGGGACAGAGAGATACAATGAGCAGTTCTTC
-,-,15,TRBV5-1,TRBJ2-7,CASRSFSQHSYEQYF,TGCGCCAGCAGAAGCTTTTCACAGCACTCCTACGAGCAGTACTTC
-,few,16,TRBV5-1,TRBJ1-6,CASSHNRVKDNSPLHF,TGCGCCAGCAGCCACAACAGGGTTAAAGATAATTCACCCCTCCACTTT
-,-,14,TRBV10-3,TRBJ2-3,CAMSRGARTDTQYF,TGTGCCATGTCCAGGGGGGCGCGGACAGATACGCAGTATTTT
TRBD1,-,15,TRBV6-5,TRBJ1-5,CASRAPTGGLEPQHF,TGTGCCAGCAGGGCGCCGACAGGGGGCTTGGAGCCCCAGCATTTT
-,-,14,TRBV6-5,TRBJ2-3,CASRGDPKGDTQYF,TGTGCCAGCAGAGGGGATCCCAAGGGAGATACGCAGTATTTT
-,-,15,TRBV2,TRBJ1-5,CASSGQNLDNQPQHF,TGTGCCAGCAGTGGACAGAACTTAGACAATCAGCCCCAGCATTTT
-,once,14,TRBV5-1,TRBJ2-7,CASSLQEIPVEQYF,TGCGCCAGCAGCTTACAGGAGATACCTGTCGAGCAGTACTTC
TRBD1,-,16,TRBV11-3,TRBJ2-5,CASSSPFGGQKETQYF,TGTGCCAGCAGCTCTCCTTTTGGGGGACAGAAAGAGACCCAGTACTTC
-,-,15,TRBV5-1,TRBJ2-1,CASSFTDSSYNEQFF,TGCGCCAGCAGCTTTACCGACAGCTCCTACAATGAGCAGTTCTTC
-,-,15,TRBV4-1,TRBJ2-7,CASSQDSGSPPEQYF,TGCGCCAGCAGCCAAGATTCGGGGTCTCCCCCCGAGCAGTACTTC
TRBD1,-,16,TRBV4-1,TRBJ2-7,CASSQDGGQGLYEQYF,TGCGCCAGCAGCCAAGATGGAGGACAGGGACTGTACGAGCAGTACTTC
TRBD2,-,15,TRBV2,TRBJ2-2,CASLPGLGRLGELFF,TGTGCCAGTCTCCCGGGACTAGGACGTCTCGGGGAGCTGTTTTTT
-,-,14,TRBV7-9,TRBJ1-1,CASSLQGLDTEAFF,TGTGCCAGCAGCCTCCAGGGGCTGGACACTGAAGCTTTCTTT
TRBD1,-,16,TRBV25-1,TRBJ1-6,CASSDRGSSYNSPLHF,TGTGCCAGCAGTGACAGGGGGAGCTCCTATAATTCACCCCTCCACTTT
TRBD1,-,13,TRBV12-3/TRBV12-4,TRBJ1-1,CASRDRGHPEAFF,TGTGCCAGCAGGGACAGGGGGCACCCTGAAGCTTTCTTT
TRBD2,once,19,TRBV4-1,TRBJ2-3,CASSQERGLAGAGTDTQYF,TGCGCCAGCAGCCAAGAAAGGGGGCTAGCGGGGGCTGGCACAGATACGCAGTATTTT
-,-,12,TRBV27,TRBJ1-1,CASSTNRQEAFF,TGTGCCAGCAGTACAAACCGACAGGAAGCTTTCTTT
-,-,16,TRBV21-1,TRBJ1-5,CASSKVTGMGNQPQHF,TGTGCCAGCAGCAAAGTTACAGGGATGGGCAATCAGCCCCAGCATTTT
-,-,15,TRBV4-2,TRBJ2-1,CASSQDPTRFDEQFF,TGTGCCAGCAGCCAAGATCCGACTAGGTTCGATGAGCAGTTCTTC
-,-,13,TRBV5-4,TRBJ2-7,CASSPDPPGEQYF,TGTGCCAGCAGCCCGGACCCGCCGGGAGAGCAGTACTTC
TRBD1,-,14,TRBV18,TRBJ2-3,CASSPGTDTDTQYF,TGTGCCAGCTCACCTGGGACAGATACAGATACGCAGTATTTT
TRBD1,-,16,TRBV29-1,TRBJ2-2,CSVHLQDRANTGELFF,TGCAGCGTCCACCTTCAGGACAGGGCGAACACCGGGGAGCTGTTTTTT
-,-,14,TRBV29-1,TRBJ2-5,CSVARGGQGETQYF,TGCAGCGTTGCGCGGGGGGGACAGGGGGAGACCCAGTACTTC
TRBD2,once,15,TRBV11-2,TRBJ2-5,CASSLTGTRGGTQYF,TGTGCCAGCAGCTTGACCGGGACTAGGGGTGGGACCCAGTACTTC
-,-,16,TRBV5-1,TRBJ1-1,CASSLAALGAGTEAFF,TGCGCCAGCAGCTTGGCCGCACTGGGGGCAGGAACTGAAGCTTTCTTT
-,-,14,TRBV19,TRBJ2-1,CASSPDRNYNEQFF,TGTGCCAGTAGCCCGGACAGAAACTACAATGAGCAGTTCTTC
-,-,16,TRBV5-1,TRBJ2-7,CASSLATGGVPYEQYF,TGCGCCAGCAGCTTGGCCACAGGGGGGGTACCCTACGAGCAGTACTTC
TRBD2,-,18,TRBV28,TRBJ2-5,CASSSPGLAGRLEETQYF,TGTGCCAGCAGTTCCCCGGGACTAGCGGGGCGGTTGGAAGAGACCCAGTACTTC
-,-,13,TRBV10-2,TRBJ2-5,CASSEQGSETQYF,TGCGCCAGCAGTGAGCAGGGTAGCGAGACCCAGTACTTC
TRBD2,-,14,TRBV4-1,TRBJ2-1,CASSQDWGGGVQFF,TGCGCCAGCAGCCAAGATTGGGGGGGAGGTGTTCAGTTCTTC
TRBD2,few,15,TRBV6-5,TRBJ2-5,CASSRLAGDQETQYF,TGTGCCAGCAGTCGACTAGCGGGCGACCAAGAGACCCAGTACTTC
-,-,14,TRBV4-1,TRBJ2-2,CASSRLENTGELFF,TGCGCCAGCAGCCGTCTAGAGAACACCGGGGAGCTGTTTTTT
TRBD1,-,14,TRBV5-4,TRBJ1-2,CASSTRGFNYGYTF,TGTGCCAGCAGCACCAGGGGGTTTAACTATGGCTACACCTTC
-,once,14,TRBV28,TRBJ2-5,CATGAAGRIETQYF,TGTGCCACCGGCGCCGCGGGGCGGATAGAGACCCAGTACTTC
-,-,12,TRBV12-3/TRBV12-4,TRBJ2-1,CASSLTWGEQFF,TGTGCCAGCAGTTTGACCTGGGGCGAGCAGTTCTTC